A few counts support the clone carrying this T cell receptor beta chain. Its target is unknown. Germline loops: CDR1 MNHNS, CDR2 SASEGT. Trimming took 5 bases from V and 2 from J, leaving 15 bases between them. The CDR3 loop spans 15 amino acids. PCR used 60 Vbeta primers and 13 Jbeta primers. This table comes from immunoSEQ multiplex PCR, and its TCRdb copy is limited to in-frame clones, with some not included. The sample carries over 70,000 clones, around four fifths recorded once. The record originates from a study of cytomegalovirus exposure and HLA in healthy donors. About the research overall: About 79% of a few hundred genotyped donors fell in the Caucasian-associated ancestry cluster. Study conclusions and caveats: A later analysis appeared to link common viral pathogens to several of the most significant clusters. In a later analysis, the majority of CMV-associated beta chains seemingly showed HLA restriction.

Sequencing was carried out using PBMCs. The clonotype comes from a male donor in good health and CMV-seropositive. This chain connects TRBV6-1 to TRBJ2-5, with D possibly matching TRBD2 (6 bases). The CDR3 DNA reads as TGTGCCAGCAGTTCGGAGGGCATTTTGCAAGAGACCCAGTACTTC. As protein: CASSSEGILQETQYF.